These T cell receptor beta chains were read from a single sample in a study of spatial heterogeneity in lung cancer. TCRdb called the 5' RACE reads again in MiXCR, with one record for every CDR3 protein. The data contain under 3,000 distinct CDR3 sequences, approximately 2% of them singletons. The sample here was normal lung tissue next to the tumor, taken at surgery. These receptors were obtained from a male donor with early-stage non-small cell lung cancer. Both conserved end residues are part of each CDR3. Fields, in order: J gene, V gene, D gene, clone size, CDR3 protein, CDR3 DNA. A D gene is named only where the DNA matches it firmly. The listing skips clone size in some rows; elsewhere it reads once, few, many or a size class.

TRBJ1-5,TRBV20-1,TRBD1,medium-sized,CSARTGISNQPQHF,TGCAGTGCAAGGACAGGGATTAGCAATCAGCCCCAGCATTTT
TRBJ1-4,TRBV7-2,NA,large,CASSPRDIGYEKLFF,TGTGCCAGCAGCCCGCGGGACATAGGATATGAAAAACTGTTTTTT
TRBJ2-5,TRBV11-3,TRBD2,many,CASSSTLAGGQETQYF,TGTGCCAGCAGCTCTACACTAGCGGGGGGACAAGAGACCCAGTACTTC
TRBJ1-1,TRBV5-4,NA,medium-sized,CASSSGQLNTEAFF,TGTGCCAGCAGCTCTGGACAATTGAACACTGAAGCTTTCTTT
TRBJ2-1,TRBV2,NA,medium-sized,CASSRAGPGQGFF,TGTGCCAGCAGTCGTGCCGGCCCCGGGCAGGGGTTCTTC
TRBJ2-5,TRBV6-5,NA,medium-sized,CATSPWDNWGETQYF,TGTGCCACCTCCCCATGGGATAACTGGGGGGAGACCCAGTACTTC
TRBJ2-7,TRBV7-2,TRBD2,medium-sized,CASSPPAGIGEQYF,TGTGCCAGCAGCCCCCCAGCGGGGATTGGCGAGCAGTACTTC
TRBJ2-5,TRBV28,NA,medium-sized,CASSFPGSRWGHESETQYF,TGTGCCAGCAGTTTTCCCGGGAGCAGGTGGGGACACGAGTCGGAGACCCAGTACTTC
TRBJ2-5,TRBV5-6,NA,medium-sized,CASSDTGQETQYF,TGTGCCAGCAGCGATACAGGGCAAGAGACCCAGTACTTC
TRBJ2-3,TRBV20-1,NA,medium-sized,CSARVPPGALNGGTQYF,TGCAGTGCTAGAGTCCCGCCGGGGGCGCTTAACGGTGGGACGCAGTATTTT
TRBJ2-3,TRBV6-4,TRBD2,large,CASSDGRGETDTQYF,TGTGCCAGCAGTGACGGGCGGGGGGAGACCGATACGCAGTATTTT
TRBJ2-1,TRBV6-5,TRBD1,medium-sized,CASSYGTGGHEQFF,TGTGCCAGCAGTTACGGGACAGGGGGCCATGAGCAGTTCTTC
TRBJ1-1,TRBV27,NA,many,CASSHQSGAITFF,TGTGCCAGCAGTCACCAGAGCGGCGCGATAACTTTCTTT
TRBJ2-3,TRBV19,TRBD2,medium-sized,CASSGAFLGTDTQYF,TGTGCTAGTAGCGGGGCCTTCTTGGGTACAGATACGCAGTATTTT
TRBJ1-1,TRBV5-1,NA,medium-sized,CASSLSGYTATEAFF,TGCGCCAGCAGCTTGTCAGGGTACACGGCCACTGAAGCTTTCTTT
TRBJ1-4,TRBV19,TRBD1,many,CASADRPNEKLFF,TGTGCCAGTGCGGACAGGCCGAATGAAAAACTGTTTTTT
TRBJ2-5,TRBV7-9,TRBD1,medium-sized,CASSFRDRALETQYF,TGTGCCAGCAGCTTCAGGGACAGGGCCCTAGAGACCCAGTACTTC
TRBJ1-3,TRBV18,NA,medium-sized,CASSTSDGISGNTIYF,TGTGCCAGCTCCACGAGTGATGGGATCTCTGGAAACACCATATATTTT
TRBJ1-5,TRBV12-3/TRBV12-4,NA,medium-sized,CASSPRGRNQPQHF,TGTGCCAGCAGTCCGAGGGGCAGGAATCAGCCCCAGCATTTT
TRBJ2-3,TRBV20-1,NA,medium-sized,CSARSDFPSTDTQYF,TGCAGTGCTAGGTCTGACTTTCCAAGCACAGATACGCAGTATTTT
TRBJ2-7,TRBV10-3,NA,many,CAIGGSRDEQYF,TGTGCCATCGGGGGGTCTCGGGACGAGCAGTACTTC
TRBJ2-5,TRBV24-1,TRBD1,NA,CATNKGAQETQYF,TGTGCCACCAATAAGGGGGCTCAAGAGACCCAGTACTTC
TRBJ1-1,TRBV20-1,NA,medium-sized,CSAKVGSTEAFF,TGCAGTGCTAAAGTGGGGAGCACTGAAGCTTTCTTT
TRBJ1-2,TRBV5-1,NA,many,CASSLGRGPLHGDTF,TGCGCCAGCAGCTTGGGCAGAGGTCCTCTCCATGGCGACACCTTC
TRBJ2-6,TRBV20-1,NA,many,CSATDSSGANVLTF,TGCAGTGCTACGGATAGCTCTGGGGCCAACGTCCTGACTTTC
TRBJ2-7,TRBV24-1,NA,large,CATSGTHSYEQYF,TGTGCCACCAGCGGGACACACTCCTACGAGCAGTACTTC
TRBJ2-7,TRBV3-1,NA,many,CASSPTGSIYEQYF,TGTGCCAGCAGCCCTACAGGGAGCATCTACGAGCAGTACTTC
TRBJ1-5,TRBV3-1,NA,medium-sized,CASSHSGSRYQPQHF,TGTGCCAGCAGCCATTCTGGGAGCAGGTATCAGCCCCAGCATTTT
TRBJ2-3,TRBV6-2/TRBV6-3,NA,many,CAASIARADTQYF,TGTGCCGCCAGCATAGCTCGCGCAGATACGCAGTATTTT
TRBJ1-6,TRBV4-1,TRBD1,large,CASSPGGAYNSPLHF,TGCGCCAGCAGCCCAGGGGGAGCCTATAATTCACCCCTCCACTTT
TRBJ1-1,TRBV5-1,NA,medium-sized,CASSLGGRNTEAFF,TGCGCCAGCAGCTTGGGGGGAAGGAACACTGAAGCTTTCTTT
TRBJ1-5,TRBV2,NA,medium-sized,CASSGDSYQPQHF,TGTGCCAGCAGCGGAGACAGTTATCAGCCCCAGCATTTT
TRBJ1-2,TRBV12-3/TRBV12-4,NA,large,CASSFDSGPIGYGYTF,TGTGCCAGCAGTTTTGATTCGGGCCCGATAGGGTATGGCTACACCTTC
TRBJ2-7,TRBV20-1,NA,medium-sized,CSAEGSARDRTVRNEQYF,TGCAGTGCTGAAGGAAGTGCTAGAGATCGGACGGTTCGGAACGAGCAGTACTTC
TRBJ2-2,TRBV7-2,TRBD1,medium-sized,CASRAGTGRTGELFF,TGTGCCAGCAGGGCGGGGACAGGGCGGACCGGGGAGCTGTTTTTT
TRBJ2-5,TRBV28,TRBD2,medium-sized,CASSYGLVGETQYF,TGTGCCAGCAGCTACGGACTAGTCGGTGAGACCCAGTACTTC
TRBJ2-1,TRBV5-1,TRBD2,medium-sized,CASSLSGGGAHEQFF,TGCGCCAGCAGCTTGAGCGGCGGGGGGGCACATGAGCAGTTCTTC
TRBJ2-7,TRBV6-4,NA,few,CASSRDCLGEQYF,TGTGCCAGCAGCAGGGACTGTTTAGGAGAGCAGTACTTC
TRBJ1-2,TRBV29-1,NA,large,CSVVLANYGYTF,TGCAGCGTCGTTTTGGCTAACTATGGCTACACCTTC
TRBJ2-3,TRBV28,NA,few,CASSLPQGIGTDTQYF,TGTGCCAGCAGTTTACCACAGGGTATTGGGACAGATACGCAGTATTTT
TRBJ2-2,TRBV4-2,TRBD1,once,CANSQRQGSTGELFF,TGTGCCAACAGCCAAAGACAGGGGAGCACCGGGGAGCTGTTTTTT
TRBJ2-1,TRBV9,NA,medium-sized,CASSGGLGAHYEQFF,TGTGCCAGCAGCGGTGGATTGGGAGCCCACTATGAGCAGTTCTTC
TRBJ2-5,TRBV5-1,TRBD2,many,CASSPSPGGYETQYF,TGCGCCAGCAGCCCGTCCCCGGGGGGGTACGAGACCCAGTACTTC
TRBJ2-3,TRBV7-7,NA,medium-sized,CASSLLEKRTQYF,TGTGCTAGCAGCTTACTAGAAAAGCGTACGCAGTATTTT
TRBJ1-1,TRBV7-9,NA,few,CASSLDRNTEAFF,TGTGCCAGCAGCTTAGACAGGAACACTGAAGCTTTCTTT
TRBJ1-2,TRBV5-1,NA,medium-sized,CASSLGRGPLHGYTF,TGCGCCAGCAGCTTGGGCAGAGGTCCTCTCCATGGCTACACCTTC
TRBJ2-5,TRBV5-1,NA,NA,CASSFSDPRRETQYF,TGCGCCAGCAGCTTTTCTGACCCGCGCAGAGAGACCCAGTACTTC
TRBJ2-5,TRBV12-3/TRBV12-4,TRBD2,large,CASSVGTSSLETQYF,TGTGCCAGCAGTGTTGGGACTAGCAGTCTAGAGACCCAGTACTTC
TRBJ2-3,TRBV4-3,TRBD2,medium-sized,CASSQGLLAVHTDTQYF,TGCGCCAGCAGCCAAGGTTTGCTAGCGGTACACACAGATACGCAGTATTTT
TRBJ1-3,TRBV30,NA,many,CAWSIQVGALSYF,TGTGCCTGGAGTATCCAAGTCGGGGCCTTGTCCTATTTT
TRBJ1-1,TRBV7-9,NA,medium-sized,CATDSGDAFF,TGTGCCACGGATAGCGGGGACGCTTTCTTT
TRBJ2-2,TRBV9,NA,medium-sized,CASSVNTGELFF,TGTGCCAGCAGCGTAAACACCGGGGAGCTGTTTTTT
TRBJ1-5,TRBV6-4,NA,large,CASSGDSNQPQHF,TGTGCCAGCAGTGGAGATAGCAATCAGCCCCAGCATTTT
TRBJ1-1,TRBV6-6,TRBD1,medium-sized,CASSRDSNTEAFF,TGTGCCAGCAGCCGGGACAGTAACACTGAAGCTTTCTTT
TRBJ2-3,TRBV29-1,NA,many,CSVESSRGRGTDTQYF,TGCAGCGTTGAATCCTCCCGCGGCAGGGGCACAGATACGCAGTATTTT